This TCR beta chain was sequenced during a study of blood T cell repertoires in COVID-19. Looking at the study overall: Acute and convalescent COVID-19 specimens originated in the United States, Italy and Spain. The cDNA or gDNA used as material had been derived from T cells, B-cell-depleted T cells, or PBMCs.

As handled by the study authors: Nucleated cell counts were estimated from reference gene primer amplification. Profiled with immunoSEQ multiplex PCR; TCRdb holds only in-frame clones, not every one. That table supplies the V and J calls and clone size; D and trimming were determined from the DNA. The table shows more than 110,000 clones, with about 80% occurring only once. This clone was seen only once. Germline-derived CDR1 and CDR2 are SEHNR and FQNEAQ (reference sequence). The V and J ends lost 5 bases and 8 bases, in that order; junction bases with no gene match: 19. The length of the CDR3 is 18 residues.

The source is a woman in her fifties or sixties with acute or convalescent COVID-19. The source material was peripheral blood. The rearrangement links TRBV7-9 to TRBJ1-5; 9 positions match TRBD1. In DNA form, the CDR3 reads TGTGCCAGCAGCGCCGGGACAGGGCCGGGAGAGGAGGGTAAGCCCCAGCATTTT. It is translated as CASSAGTGPGEEGKPQHF.